Below, 21 T cell receptor beta chains from the same sample are listed, as sequenced in a study of metastatic and nonmetastatic thyroid tumors. Prior to thyroid surgery, none of the patients had received any treatment. TCRdb re-processed the PCR reads through MiXCR. Of 11,000 to 15,000 clones in the sample, approximately 25% were seen once. Sequences were obtained from tumor tissue. All receptors derive from a female donor with papillary thyroid cancer or a benign thyroid nodule (not recorded which). Some clones in this sample may be carry-over from other donors' samples.

This clone was seen a handful of times. The chain has TRBV28 and TRBJ2-2; D gene uncertain. In germline, CDR1 is MDHEN, CDR2 SYDVKM. Between the trimmed V and J ends, which lost 6 bases and 5 bases, there was a span of 7 bases. This CDR3 comprises 12 residues. CDR3 sequence (DNA): TGTGCCAGCAGCCCTAAGACCGGGGAGCTGTTTTTT. Its translation is CASSPKTGELFF.

There are a few counts of this clone. The chain couples TRBV15 to TRBJ2-1; D unresolved. Germline CDR1 is LNHNV and CDR2 is YYDKDF (reference sequence). The CDR3 length is 13 residues. The V gene lost 6 bases and the J gene lost 4 bases, with 10 bases spanning the gap. The CDR3 sequence: CATSTSPYNEQFF. CDR3 nucleotide sequence: TGTGCCACCAGTACTTCTCCGTACAATGAGCAGTTCTTC.

Sample share makes this clone medium-sized. The rearrangement uses TRBV6-2 or TRBV6-3 and TRBJ2-1; D possibly corresponds to TRBD2 (6 bases). V dropped 2 bases and J dropped 7 bases, with 15 bases sitting between them. CDR3 length equals 15 residues. Germline V lookup: CDR1 MNHEY, CDR2 SVGEGT. CDR3 region: CASSYGAGTWNEQFF. Here the CDR3 DNA reads TGTGCCAGCAGTTACGGGGCGGGAACATGGAATGAGCAGTTCTTC.

This clone was counted only a few times. Being one base from a much bigger clone, this may be a read error. The chain recombines TRBV20-1 with TRBJ2-4; TRBD2 aligns across 8 bases. The CDR3 contains 13 residues. The J segment lost 2 bases and the V segment lost 6 bases, leaving 3 bases of the junction unmatched. The germline V gene encodes CDR1 DFQATT and CDR2 SNEGSKA (reference sequence). The CDR3 here is CSASGGSKNIQYF. Here the CDR3 DNA reads TGCAGTGCCTCGGGAGGGTCCAAAAACATTCAGTACTTC.

The chain has TRBV28 and TRBJ2-7, with TRBD1 identical over 8 bases. V trimming: 5 bases; J trimming: 3 bases; junction bases outside the gene matches: 12. From germline, CDR1 is MDHEN and CDR2 SYDVKM. The CDR3 consists of 16 residues. This CDR3 is CASSPPSLGTGYEQYF. The CDR3 nucleotides are TGTGCCAGCAGTCCTCCGTCTCTCGGGACAGGCTACGAGCAGTACTTC. Supplemented by reference TRBV28 and TRBJ2-7, the full variable domain reads DVKVTQSSRYLVKRTGEKVFLECVQDMDHENMFWYRQDPGLGLRLIYFSYDVKMKEKGDIPEGYSVSREKKERFSLILESASTNQTSMYLCASSPPSLGTGYEQYFGPGTRLTVT.

This clone was seen many times. J is TRBJ2-7 and V is TRBV5-4, with 8 positions matching TRBD2. Germline V gene data show CDR1 as SGHNT and CDR2 as YYREEE (reference sequence). V was clipped by 0 bases and J by 5 bases; unmatched bases: 10. The CDR3 loop spans 16 amino acids. The CDR3 sequence is CASSLAGGLGPNEQYF. CDR3 DNA sequence: TGTGCCAGCAGCTTGGCCGGGGGACTAGGACCCAACGAGCAGTACTTC.

In this sample, this clone is medium-sized (0.01 to 0.1%). The gene calls are TRBV6-6 and TRBJ1-4; D is uncertain. The V gene lost 3 bases and the J gene lost 0 bases, with 8 bases spanning the gap. Looked up from germline, CDR1 is MNHNY and CDR2 is SVGAGI (reference sequence). CDR3 size: 15 residues. CDR3 sequence (DNA): TGTGCCAGCAGTTATGTGGCAGCAACTAATGAAAAACTGTTTTTT. It encodes CASSYVAATNEKLFF.

This clone was seen a few times. This rearrangement joins TRBV28 to TRBJ2-3; no clear D gene. CDR1 and CDR2 (germline): MDHEN, SYDVKM. The ends were cut back, 11 bases at V and 1 base at J, with 13 bases in the middle. The CDR3 has 13 residues. The CDR3 is CAVNGLRTDTQYF. CDR3 DNA: TGTGCCGTCAATGGTCTCCGCACAGATACGCAGTATTTT.

The chain carries TRBV6-1 and TRBJ2-3; TRBD2 agrees at 11 bases. V gave up 6 bases and J gave up 5 bases; unmatched junction bases: 7. The germline V gene encodes CDR1 MNHNS and CDR2 SASEGT. The CDR3 extends over 15 amino acids. The CDR3 bases are TGTGCCAGCAGAGTAGCGGGAGGGCCGGAAGATACGCAGTATTTT. Translating it yields CASRVAGGPEDTQYF.

This clone turned up a few times. This sequence may be a read error, since a much larger clone differs from it by one base. The same CDR3 is also encoded by other DNA sequences in this sample. The chain links TRBV18 to TRBJ1-5; D is perhaps TRBD1 (5 bases). Trimming took 2 bases from V and 6 from J, leaving 20 bases between them. CDR3 size: 17 residues. Germline V gene data show CDR1 as KGHSH and CDR2 as LQKENI. CDR3 nucleotides: TGTGCCAGCTCACCAGTCGGGGGTCGAGAGGGTCGTCAGCCCCAGCATTTT. Translation gives CASSPVGGREGRQPQHF.

Points on this clone: An end of the junction does not agree with germline; a read error may underlie this. The rearrangement joins TRBV5-6 to TRBJ2-5, with TRBD2 identical over 8 bases. CDR1 is SGHDT, CDR2 YYEEEE, per germline. This CDR3 is built from 14 residues. The CDR3: CASILGSGGETRYF. CDR3 nucleotides: TGTGCCAGCATCTTGGGGAGCGGGGGAGAGACCCGGTACTTC.

This clone counts as medium-sized. The V and J genes are TRBV5-1 and TRBJ1-3, with D hard to call. Germline values: CDR1 SGHRS, CDR2 YFSETQ. This CDR3 has 15 residues. Trimming left V 0 bases short and J 4 bases short, with 11 bases between. The CDR3 DNA reads as TGCGCCAGCAGCTTGGATAAGATCGGGGGAAACACCATATATTTT. Its translation is CASSLDKIGGNTIYF.

This clone was found a few times. The chain employs TRBV28 and TRBJ2-1, with TRBD2 identical over 13 bases. With 7 bases clipped from V and 6 bases from J, the junction kept 9 bases outside the gene matches. Germline assignment: CDR1 MDHEN and CDR2 SYDVKM. This CDR3 spans 16 amino acids. In DNA, the CDR3 is TGTGCCAGCACCATAATACTAGCGGGAGGGGTCAATGAGCAGTTCTTC. Translating it yields CASTIILAGGVNEQFF.

This clone counts as medium-sized (0.01 to 0.1%). The chain employs TRBV6-1 and TRBJ1-5; TRBD1 aligns across 10 bases. Germline V lookup: CDR1 MNHNS, CDR2 SASEGT. The CDR3 runs to 15 residues. J was trimmed by 8 bases and V by 10 bases; bases with no gene match: 14. The CDR3 spells CANPGTGDPLEPQHF. Written as DNA, the CDR3 is TGTGCCAACCCGGGGACAGGGGACCCCTTAGAGCCCCAGCATTTT.

This clone was counted a few times. The chain uses TRBV12-3 or TRBV12-4 and TRBJ2-5; D gene uncertain. V was clipped by 0 bases and J by 4 bases, with 0 bases between them. CDR3 length equals 11 residues. The chain's CDR3 is CASSLAETQYF. CDR3 DNA: TGTGCCAGCAGTTTAGCAGAGACCCAGTACTTC.

This clone was picked up a small number of times. One end of the junction is discordant with germline, which a read error may explain. The gene calls are TRBV6-1 and TRBJ2-7; the D call may be TRBD1 or TRBD2 (5 bases each). This CDR3 has 15 amino acids. The germline gives CDR1 MNHNS, CDR2 SASEGT. The DNA of the CDR3 is TGTGCCAGCAGCCCCCCGGGGTTGTCCCGGGGCGAGCATTACTTC. It is translated as CASSPPGLSRGEHYF.

This clone is classed as medium-sized. This chain joins TRBV4-1 and TRBJ2-7; 9 nucleotides line up with TRBD1. The CDR3 extends over 17 amino acids. Looked up from germline, CDR1 is MGHRA and CDR2 is YSYEKL. V lost 0 bases to trimming and J lost 2 bases; unmatched junction nucleotides: 8. The CDR3 spells CASSQELGGQGAYEQYF. CDR3 nucleotides: TGCGCCAGCAGCCAAGAGCTGGGGGGACAGGGAGCCTACGAGCAGTACTTC.

This clone has ten or more counts. The same CDR3 can be traced to other DNA sequences in this sample. This chain links TRBV18 with TRBJ1-4, with TRBD1 matching over 7 bases. V was pared by 6 bases and J by 7 bases, with 11 bases of the junction left unmatched. The length of the CDR3 is 15 residues. Germline CDR1 is KGHSH and CDR2 is LQKENI. The DNA of the CDR3 is TGTGCCAGCTCGCCCGCCGGGACAGAAAGTGAAAAACTGTTTTTT. Translation gives CASSPAGTESEKLFF.

The chain uses TRBV10-2 and TRBJ2-1, with D maybe TRBD2 (6 bases). The germline gives CDR1 WSHSY, CDR2 SAAADI. Trimming left V 7 bases short and J 8 bases short, with 24 bases between. CDR3 length equals 16 residues. The DNA for the CDR3 is TGCGCCAGCAAACCGGGACTCCGGGTCGTACGGTATGAGCAGTTCTTC. This sequence encodes CASKPGLRVVRYEQFF.

The chain employs TRBV12-3 or TRBV12-4 and TRBJ2-1; no clear D. Trimming took off 5 bases at V and 6 bases at J, with 2 bases between the two ends. The CDR3 spans 10 residues. The CDR3, as DNA: TGTGCCAGCAGTATCAATGAGCAGTTCTTC. Translation: CASSINEQFF.

In this sample, this clone is medium-sized. The rearrangement joins TRBV28 to TRBJ2-1; tentative D call: TRBD2 (5 bases). Germline V gene lookup returns CDR1 MDHEN and CDR2 SYDVKM. The V gene lost 7 bases and the J gene lost 7 bases, with 26 bases spanning the gap. The CDR3 is 17 residues long. The CDR3 DNA is TGTGCCAGCACCGACCGACTCGGGATTGTAGTTCTGAATGAGCAGTTCTTC. Its translation is CASTDRLGIVVLNEQFF.